The rows below give T cell receptor beta chains drawn from one sample of a study of identical twins' blood T cells. MiXCR, run by TCRdb on the 5' RACE reads, gives a single entry per CDR3 protein. The sample lists 400,000 or so distinct CDR3 sequences, about 28% occurring once. Sequenced sample: PBMCs. Receptors originate from a woman aged 18-49 years in good health. CDR3s include the opening cysteine and the closing phenylalanine or tryptophan. The D gene is left open where the match is weak. Clone size is given for some rows only: seen once, a few or many times, or a class if the clone is expanded.

J gene,V gene,clone size,D gene,CDR3 protein,CDR3 DNA
TRBJ1-1,TRBV7-8,.,TRBD1,CASSLVGQGGTEAFF,TGTGCCAGCAGCTTAGTGGGACAGGGAGGTACTGAAGCTTTCTTT
TRBJ2-2,TRBV12-5,.,.,CASERDARTGELFF,TGTGCTAGTGAACGGGATGCTCGGACCGGGGAGCTGTTTTTT
TRBJ1-3,TRBV19,.,.,CASRIASGNTIYF,TGTGCCAGCCGTATAGCCTCTGGAAACACCATATATTTT
TRBJ2-2,TRBV10-3,few,.,CAISDAGELFF,TGTGCCATCAGTGACGCCGGGGAGCTGTTTTTT
TRBJ1-5,TRBV12-3/TRBV12-4,.,.,CASRGHTYSNQPQHF,TGTGCCAGCAGGGGACATACCTATAGCAATCAGCCCCAGCATTTT
TRBJ2-3,TRBV5-4,.,TRBD2,CASSPNARSGGHTDTQYF,TGTGCCAGCAGCCCGAACGCCCGTTCGGGGGGTCACACAGATACGCAGTATTTT
TRBJ1-3,TRBV3-1,.,.,CASSQGSSPDGNTIYF,TGTGCCAGCAGCCAAGGTTCCTCGCCGGATGGAAACACCATATATTTT
TRBJ1-2,TRBV19,.,.,CASSISPGAGYTF,TGTGCCAGTAGTATTTCTCCGGGGGCTGGCTACACCTTC
TRBJ2-7,TRBV20-1,.,.,CSAWNYEQYF,TGCAGTGCTTGGAATTACGAGCAGTACTTC
TRBJ1-1,TRBV29-1,many,.,CSVELNTEAFF,TGCAGCGTGGAGTTGAACACTGAAGCTTTCTTT
TRBJ1-6,TRBV3-1,many,.,CASSQPNSPLHF,TGTGCCAGCAGCCAACCCAATTCACCCCTCCACTTT
TRBJ1-1,TRBV12-3/TRBV12-4,.,.,CASTPTGRNTEAFF,TGTGCCAGCACCCCCACGGGACGGAACACTGAAGCTTTCTTT
TRBJ1-1,TRBV20-1,few,.,CSARRTASFEAFF,TGCAGTGCTAGGAGGACAGCTAGCTTTGAAGCTTTCTTT
TRBJ2-1,TRBV5-1,.,.,CASSLDEGSSYNEQFF,TGCGCCAGCAGCTTGGATGAGGGGAGCTCCTACAATGAGCAGTTCTTC
TRBJ1-4,TRBV20-1,few,.,CSARDFKGDEKLFF,TGCAGTGCTAGAGATTTCAAAGGAGATGAAAAACTGTTTTTT
TRBJ1-5,TRBV12-3/TRBV12-4,many,.,CASGTDYSNQPQHF,TGTGCCAGTGGGACGGATTATAGCAATCAGCCCCAGCATTTT
TRBJ1-1,TRBV20-1,few,.,CSASRGGGNTEAFF,TGCAGTGCTAGTCGGGGGGGAGGGAACACTGAAGCTTTCTTT
TRBJ2-1,TRBV29-1,.,.,CSVDLMGPEQFF,TGCAGCGTGGACCTTATGGGACCCGAGCAGTTCTTC
TRBJ2-5,TRBV10-3,few,TRBD1,CAISARGGQGKETQYF,TGTGCCATCAGCGCCCGAGGGGGACAGGGGAAAGAGACCCAGTACTTC
TRBJ1-5,TRBV6-1,.,TRBD1,CASNLGQGNQPQHF,TGTGCCAGCAACCTGGGACAGGGCAATCAGCCCCAGCATTTT
TRBJ1-1,TRBV12-3/TRBV12-4,few,.,CASSKGPENTEAFF,TGTGCCAGCAGCAAGGGCCCAGAAAACACTGAAGCTTTCTTT
TRBJ2-5,TRBV19,few,TRBD2,CASSTTGTTQETQYF,TGTGCCAGTAGTACGACCGGGACTACTCAAGAGACCCAGTACTTC
TRBJ2-4,TRBV6-2/TRBV6-3,.,TRBD1,CASSPGQGRAKNIQYF,TGTGCCAGCAGTCCCGGACAGGGGCGAGCCAAAAACATTCAGTACTTC
TRBJ2-1,TRBV11-2,few,.,CASSLTNSYNEQFF,TGTGCCAGCAGCTTAACCAATTCCTACAATGAGCAGTTCTTC
TRBJ2-1,TRBV5-1,many,TRBD2,CASTELAGNSYNEQFF,TGCGCCAGCACGGAATTAGCGGGAAACTCCTACAATGAGCAGTTCTTC
TRBJ1-2,TRBV20-1,.,.,CSASRDHGYTF,TGCAGTGCTAGCAGGGATCACGGCTACACCTTC
TRBJ1-6,TRBV13,few,.,CASSLATENSPLHF,TGTGCCAGCAGCTTAGCAACAGAAAATTCACCCCTCCACTTT
TRBJ1-1,TRBV4-2,few,.,CASSQGTAGFTEAFF,TGTGCCAGCAGCCAAGGGACGGCAGGGTTCACTGAAGCTTTCTTT
TRBJ2-6,TRBV6-2/TRBV6-3,many,.,CASLGSSGANVLTF,TGTGCCTCCCTGGGGAGCTCTGGGGCCAACGTCCTGACTTTC
TRBJ2-1,TRBV4-3,.,.,CASSPTGASYNEQFF,TGCGCCAGCAGTCCGACGGGGGCCTCCTACAATGAGCAGTTCTTC
TRBJ1-1,TRBV29-1,.,.,CRPFGWGDLWEEAFF,TGCAGGCCGTTCGGATGGGGTGATCTGTGGGAGGAAGCTTTCTTT
TRBJ1-1,TRBV29-1,few,TRBD1,CSVEKRDRGDTEAFF,TGCAGCGTTGAAAAGCGGGACAGGGGGGACACTGAAGCTTTCTTT
TRBJ2-1,TRBV6-5,.,.,CASRTTLYNEQFF,TGTGCCAGCAGAACGACACTTTACAATGAGCAGTTCTTC
TRBJ1-6,TRBV6-5,few,.,CASSYSAATYNSPLHF,TGTGCCAGCAGTTACTCCGCGGCCACCTATAATTCACCCCTCCACTTT
TRBJ2-1,TRBV5-1,.,.,CASSLDVGEQFF,TGCGCCAGCAGCTTGGATGTAGGCGAGCAGTTCTTC
TRBJ1-1,TRBV7-9,few,.,CASSSQGIEAFF,TGTGCCAGCAGCTCGCAGGGAATTGAAGCTTTCTTT
TRBJ1-6,TRBV5-1,few,.,CASSLRDGLNSPLHF,TGCGCCAGCAGCTTAAGGGACGGACTAAATTCACCCCTCCACTTT
TRBJ1-5,TRBV2,many,TRBD1,CASSSLDRGRLANQPQHF,TGTGCCAGCAGCTCCCTCGACAGGGGGCGCTTGGCGAATCAGCCCCAGCATTTT
TRBJ1-1,TRBV7-2,.,.,CASSLPQGIKAEAFF,TGTGCCAGCAGCTTACCCCAGGGGATTAAAGCTGAAGCTTTCTTT
TRBJ1-1,TRBV29-1,many,.,CSVPGSTEAFF,TGCAGCGTTCCAGGGAGTACTGAAGCTTTCTTT
TRBJ1-5,TRBV20-1,.,.,CSARGQRENSNQPQHF,TGCAGTGCTAGAGGGCAACGGGAGAATAGCAATCAGCCCCAGCATTTT
TRBJ2-3,TRBV12-3/TRBV12-4,.,.,CASSTYRVTDTQYF,TGTGCCAGCAGTACGTACAGGGTAACAGATACGCAGTATTTT
TRBJ1-2,TRBV29-1,.,.,CSVDGRMGYTF,TGCAGCGTTGATGGGAGGATGGGCTACACCTTC
TRBJ1-3,TRBV20-1,.,TRBD1,CSARDQRGTGGVWSGNTIYF,TGCAGTGCTAGAGATCAGAGGGGGACAGGGGGCGTTTGGTCTGGAAACACCATATATTTT
TRBJ1-5,TRBV5-1,.,.,CASRHWDPQPQHF,TGCGCCAGCCGCCATTGGGACCCTCAGCCCCAGCATTTT
TRBJ1-1,TRBV29-1,few,.,CSAGAVNTEAFF,TGCAGCGCGGGGGCAGTGAACACTGAAGCTTTCTTT
TRBJ2-7,TRBV6-6,few,.,CASGPRIGYEQYF,TGTGCCAGCGGTCCTAGGATCGGGTACGAGCAGTACTTC
TRBJ1-1,TRBV9,many,TRBD1,CASSVLAGTGSLPFF,TGTGCCAGCAGCGTCCTCGCCGGGACAGGGTCCCTGCCTTTCTTT
TRBJ1-1,TRBV7-2,.,.,CASSLLGGEHTGAFF,TGTGCCAGCAGCTTACTCGGAGGGGAGCACACTGGAGCTTTCTTT
TRBJ2-2,TRBV7-8,.,TRBD2,CASSPSTSGNTGELFF,TGTGCCAGCAGCCCTTCGACTAGCGGTAACACCGGGGAGCTGTTTTTT
TRBJ2-7,TRBV2,many,.,CASSELRGPYEQYF,TGTGCCAGCAGTGAACTACGCGGACCCTACGAGCAGTACTTC
TRBJ1-1,TRBV7-8,.,.,CASSFGLRDRNTEAFF,TGTGCCAGCAGCTTTGGGTTGAGGGACCGGAACACTGAAGCTTTCTTT
TRBJ2-2,TRBV20-1,.,.,CSAWRGRPNTGELLF,TGCAGTGCTTGGAGGGGCAGACCGAACACCGGGGAGCTGCTTTTT
TRBJ2-2,TRBV10-3,once,TRBD1,CAISGQGVGGELFF,TGTGCCATCAGCGGACAGGGAGTCGGCGGGGAGCTGTTTTTT